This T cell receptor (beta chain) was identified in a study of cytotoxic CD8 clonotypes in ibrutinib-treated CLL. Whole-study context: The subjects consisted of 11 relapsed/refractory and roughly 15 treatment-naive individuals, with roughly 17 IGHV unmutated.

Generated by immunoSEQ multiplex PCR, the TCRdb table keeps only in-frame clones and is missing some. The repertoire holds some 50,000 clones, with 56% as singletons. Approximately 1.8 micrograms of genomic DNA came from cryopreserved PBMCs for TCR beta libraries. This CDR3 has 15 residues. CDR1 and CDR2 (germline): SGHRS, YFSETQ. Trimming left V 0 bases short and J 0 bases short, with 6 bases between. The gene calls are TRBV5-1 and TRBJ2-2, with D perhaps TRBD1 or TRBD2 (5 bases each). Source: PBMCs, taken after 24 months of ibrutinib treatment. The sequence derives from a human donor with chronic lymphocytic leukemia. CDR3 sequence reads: CASSLGGANTGELFF. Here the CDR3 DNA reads TGCGCCAGCAGCTTGGGAGGGGCGAACACCGGGGAGCTGTTTTTT.